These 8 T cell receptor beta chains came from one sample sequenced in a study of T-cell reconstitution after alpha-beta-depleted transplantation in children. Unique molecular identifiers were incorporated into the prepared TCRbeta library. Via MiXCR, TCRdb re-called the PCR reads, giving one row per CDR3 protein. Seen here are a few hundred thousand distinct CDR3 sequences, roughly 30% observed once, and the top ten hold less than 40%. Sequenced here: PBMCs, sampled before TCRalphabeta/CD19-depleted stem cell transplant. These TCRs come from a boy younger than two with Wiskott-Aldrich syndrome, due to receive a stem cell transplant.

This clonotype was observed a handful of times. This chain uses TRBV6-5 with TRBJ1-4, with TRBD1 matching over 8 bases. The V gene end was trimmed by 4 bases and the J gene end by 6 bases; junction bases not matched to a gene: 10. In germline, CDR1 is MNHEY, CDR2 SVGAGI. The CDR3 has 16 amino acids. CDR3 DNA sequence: TGTGCCAGCAGTTTTACTTCCGGGACAGGCGATGAAAAACTGTTTTTT. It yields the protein CASSFTSGTGDEKLFF.

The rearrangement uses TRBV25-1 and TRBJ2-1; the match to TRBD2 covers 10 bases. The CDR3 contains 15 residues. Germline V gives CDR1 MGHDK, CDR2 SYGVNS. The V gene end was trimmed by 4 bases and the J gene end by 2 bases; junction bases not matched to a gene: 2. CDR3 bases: TGTGCCAGCAGTGGTAGCGGGAGGCCCTACAATGAGCAGTTCTTC. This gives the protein CASSGSGRPYNEQFF.

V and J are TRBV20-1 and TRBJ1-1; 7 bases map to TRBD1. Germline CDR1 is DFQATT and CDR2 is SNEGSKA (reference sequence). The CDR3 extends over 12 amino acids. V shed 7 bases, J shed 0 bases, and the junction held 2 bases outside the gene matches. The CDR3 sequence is CSGDRVNTEAFF. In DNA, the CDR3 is TGCAGTGGTGACAGGGTGAACACTGAAGCTTTCTTT.

CDR3 in amino acids: CASSLDVGGRANEQFF. The CDR3 DNA is TGTGCCAGCAGTTTGGACGTGGGGGGACGGGCGAATGAGCAGTTCTTC. The chain links TRBV28 to TRBJ2-1, with a tentative D call TRBD2 (6 bases). The CDR3 spans 16 residues. Deletions cut 3 bases from V and 7 bases from J, with 19 bases between. In germline, CDR1 is MDHEN, CDR2 SYDVKM. The entire variable domain, with the rest obtained from reference TRBV28 and TRBJ2-1, is as follows: DVKVTQSSRYLVKRTGEKVFLECVQDMDHENMFWYRQDPGLGLRLIYFSYDVKMKEKGDIPEGYSVSREKKERFSLILESASTNQTSMYLCASSLDVGGRANEQFFGPGTRLTVL.

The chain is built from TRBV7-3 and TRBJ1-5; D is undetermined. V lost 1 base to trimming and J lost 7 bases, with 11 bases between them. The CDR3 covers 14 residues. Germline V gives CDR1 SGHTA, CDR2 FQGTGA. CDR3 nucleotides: TGTGCCAGCAGCTTAATAGAGTTCGGACAGCCCCAGCATTTT. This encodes CASSLIEFGQPQHF. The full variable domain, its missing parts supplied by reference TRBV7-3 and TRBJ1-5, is GAGVSQTPSNKVTEKGKYVELRCDPISGHTALYWYRQSLGQGPEFLIYFQGTGAADDSGLPNDRFFAVRPEGSVSTLKIQRTERGDSAVYLCASSLIEFGQPQHFGDGTRLSIL.

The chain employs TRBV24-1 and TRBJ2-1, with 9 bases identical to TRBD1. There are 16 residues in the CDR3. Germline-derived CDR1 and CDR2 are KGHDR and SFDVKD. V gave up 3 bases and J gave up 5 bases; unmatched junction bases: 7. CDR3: CATSDAGTGTHNEQFF. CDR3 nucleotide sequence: TGTGCCACCAGTGATGCCGGGACAGGGACCCACAATGAGCAGTTCTTC.

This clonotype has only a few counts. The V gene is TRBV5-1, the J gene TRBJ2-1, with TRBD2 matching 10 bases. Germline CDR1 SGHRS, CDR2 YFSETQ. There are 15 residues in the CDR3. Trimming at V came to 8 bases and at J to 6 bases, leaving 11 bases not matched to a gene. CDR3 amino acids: CASRVGLAESNEQFF. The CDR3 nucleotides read TGCGCCAGTCGCGTAGGACTAGCGGAGTCCAATGAGCAGTTCTTC.

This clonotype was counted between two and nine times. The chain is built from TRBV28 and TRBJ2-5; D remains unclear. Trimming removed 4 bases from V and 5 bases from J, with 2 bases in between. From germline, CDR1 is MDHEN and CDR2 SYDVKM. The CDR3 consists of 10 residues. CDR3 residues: CASSYETQYF. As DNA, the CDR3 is TGTGCCAGCAGTTATGAGACCCAGTACTTC.